A single sample is the source of the 31 T cell receptor beta chains below, sequenced in a study of blood T cell repertoires in COVID-19. The protocol was immunoSEQ multiplex PCR, while the TCRdb copy is restricted to in-frame clones and leaves out a portion. The repertoire includes about 280,000 clones, about 85% of them detected once, and about 2.5% sits in the top ten. Sequencing was performed on PBMCs or T cells enriched from blood (not recorded which). Receptors originate from a woman aged 50 to 60 who had recovered from COVID-19.

The J gene is TRBJ1-4, the V gene TRBV5-8; 11 nucleotides align to TRBD1. This CDR3 is built from 14 residues. The V gene's germline CDR1 is SGHTS and CDR2 YDEGEE. V shed 3 bases and J 9 bases; nucleotides not matched to a gene: 4. DNA of the CDR3: TGTGCCAGCAGCTCGGGACAGGGGGAGCAAAAACTGTTTTTT. Translated, it gives CASSSGQGEQKLFF.

The chain has TRBV21-1 and TRBJ2-4; no DNA check was done on the table's D call, TRBD1. TRBV21-1 is an annotated pseudogene. CDR3 size: 14 residues. CDR3 nucleotide sequence: TGTGCCAGCACACCGGGACAGGGATTGAACATTCAGTACTTC. This translates into CASTPGQGLNIQYF.

V is TRBV19 and J is TRBJ1-2; no clear D. Trimming took off 10 bases at V and 2 bases at J, with 20 bases between the two ends. Germline CDR1 and CDR2: LNHDA and SQIVND (reference sequence). The CDR3 covers 15 residues. The CDR3 protein is CATTGPGSLNYGYTF. In nucleotides, the CDR3 is TGTGCCACCACCGGGCCGGGGTCTCTGAACTATGGCTACACCTTC.

The CDR3 bases are TGTGCCAGTAGTATCAGGACTAGCGGAAGCTCCTACAATGAGCAGTTCTTC. Protein sequence: CASSIRTSGSSYNEQFF. The chain joins TRBV19 to TRBJ2-1; 10 nucleotides agree with TRBD2. The V gene end was trimmed by 3 bases and the J gene end by 0 bases; junction bases not matched to a gene: 5. The V gene's germline CDR1 is LNHDA and CDR2 SQIVND (reference sequence). The CDR3 loop spans 17 amino acids.

V gene TRBV6-6 combines with J gene TRBJ2-7; 11 bases are a match to TRBD1. The germline V gene has CDR1 MNHNY and CDR2 SVGAGI (reference sequence). Trimming cost V 7 bases and J 9 bases; bases outside gene matches: 11. This CDR3 comprises 14 residues. The CDR3 here is CASTRDRGNIGQYF. The CDR3 DNA follows: TGTGCCAGCACCCGGGACAGGGGGAATATCGGGCAGTACTTC.

This chain uses TRBV11-2 with TRBJ2-5; 7 bases are shared with TRBD2. V lost 4 bases and J lost 5; bases outside the gene matches: 10. Germline loops: CDR1 SGHAT, CDR2 FQNNGV. The CDR3 consists of 15 residues. As DNA, the CDR3 is TGTGCCAGCAGCTCGCCGGCTAGCGGCGGGGAGACCCAGTACTTC. This codes for CASSSPASGGETQYF.

The CDR3 DNA is TGTGCCAGTAGTAGGCTGGACAGGGGGCTTTCTGGAAACACCATATATTTT. Amino acid sequence: CASSRLDRGLSGNTIYF. The chain uses TRBV19 and TRBJ1-3; the match to TRBD1 covers 11 bases. Unmatched junction bases numbered 6, after V lost 4 bases and J lost 1 base. From germline, CDR1 is LNHDA and CDR2 SQIVND (reference sequence). The CDR3 is 17 residues long.

This rearrangement joins TRBV6-6 to TRBJ1-5; TRBD1 aligns across 8 bases. Trimming cost V 6 bases and J 7 bases; bases outside gene matches: 14. The CDR3 is made up of 16 amino acids. Germline V gene sequence: CDR1 MNHNY, CDR2 SVGAGI (reference sequence). This CDR3 reads CASSSLPPTGGQPQHF. CDR3 nucleotides: TGTGCCAGCAGCTCACTCCCGCCCACAGGGGGACAGCCCCAGCATTTT.

The V call is TRBV10-3, the J call TRBJ1-2; D perhaps matches TRBD1 (5 bases). The CDR3 loop spans 13 amino acids. Per germline, CDR1 ENHRY and CDR2 SYGVKD. Trimming left V 0 bases short and J 8 bases short, with 10 bases between. The CDR3 DNA reads TGTGCCATCAGTGAGTCGGGGCAGTTCGGCTACACCTTC. Residues: CAISESGQFGYTF.

This clone was seen more than once but under ten times. This chain links TRBV30 with TRBJ2-1; TRBD2 matches 13 bases. CDR1 is GTSNPN, CDR2 SVGIG, per germline (reference sequence). Trimming at V came to 5 bases and at J to 4 bases, leaving 5 bases not matched to a gene. This CDR3 region has 15 residues. The CDR3, as DNA: TGTGCCTGGGGATGGACTAGCGGGGGATACAATGAGCAGTTCTTC. Its translation is CAWGWTSGGYNEQFF.

The chain employs TRBV15 and TRBJ2-1; 9 bases map to TRBD2. With V trimmed by 2 bases and J by 0 bases, 8 bases remained unmatched. This CDR3 contains 18 residues. The germline V gene has CDR1 LNHNV and CDR2 YYDKDF (reference sequence). This CDR3 reads CATSRSHLAGSSYNEQFF. CDR3 coding DNA: TGTGCCACCAGCAGAAGCCACCTAGCGGGGAGCTCCTACAATGAGCAGTTCTTC.

The chain recombines TRBV18 with TRBJ2-5; TRBD1 might be the D (6 bases). CDR1 and CDR2 (germline): KGHSH, LQKENI. The CDR3 extends over 14 amino acids. V shed 4 bases and J shed 5 bases, with 14 bases lying between them. The CDR3 loop is CASSLPTGLETQYF. Written as DNA, the CDR3 is TGTGCCAGCTCACTTCCGACAGGACTGGAGACCCAGTACTTC.

The chain uses TRBV19 and TRBJ1-2; D unclear. This CDR3 region has 13 residues. The V gene's germline CDR1 is LNHDA and CDR2 SQIVND (reference sequence). The ends were cut back, 5 bases at V and 6 bases at J, with 13 bases in the middle. The CDR3 here is CASSYGVADGYTF. The CDR3 nucleotides read TGTGCCAGTAGTTACGGGGTTGCGGATGGCTACACCTTC.

V and J are TRBV15 and TRBJ2-5; the match to TRBD2 covers 7 bases. CDR1 LNHNV and CDR2 YYDKDF come from the germline V gene (reference sequence). The CDR3 loop spans 15 amino acids. Losses at the gene ends were 1 base for V and 1 base for J; bases not matched to a gene: 3. CDR3 region: CATSRGGTIQETQYF. The CDR3 DNA reads TGTGCCACCAGCAGAGGTGGGACTATCCAAGAGACCCAGTACTTC.

This clone appeared a few times. The CDR3 loop is CASRRDSYSNYGYTF. DNA for the CDR3: TGTGCCAGCAGGAGGGACAGCTACTCTAACTATGGCTACACCTTC. V gene TRBV6-4 combines with J gene TRBJ1-2, with 7 bases matching TRBD1. J gave up 0 bases and V 6 bases, and 7 bases lay outside the gene matches. Germline V lookup: CDR1 MRHNA, CDR2 SNTAGT. The CDR3 has 15 amino acids.

This clone was seen once. This rearrangement joins TRBV5-4 to TRBJ2-3, with D tentatively TRBD2 (7 bases). Germline CDR1 is SGHNT and CDR2 is YYREEE (reference sequence). The CDR3 covers 17 residues. V was clipped by 3 bases and J by 2 bases, with 19 bases between them. The CDR3 spells CASSWGGQGAFTDTQYF. In nucleotides, the CDR3 is TGTGCCAGCAGCTGGGGGGGCCAGGGAGCCTTCACAGATACGCAGTATTTT.

The CDR3 DNA sequence: TGTGCCAGCAACTTAGACAGCAGAAACACCATATATTTT. Its protein product is CASNLDSRNTIYF. The chain recombines TRBV6-6 with TRBJ1-3, with a possible D match to TRBD1 (5 bases). This CDR3 region has 13 residues. V dropped 7 bases and J dropped 5 bases, with 12 bases sitting between them. Per germline, CDR1 MNHNY and CDR2 SVGAGI (reference sequence).

This clone has only a few counts. The chain employs TRBV7-2 and TRBJ2-1, with 9 bases that match TRBD2. Germline assignment: CDR1 SGHTA and CDR2 FQGNSA. After removal of 3 bases from V and 5 bases from J, the junction contained 5 bases not matched to a gene. The CDR3 extends over 15 amino acids. The CDR3: CASSFSGSGNNEQFF. The DNA of the CDR3 is TGTGCCAGCAGCTTTAGCGGGAGTGGGAACAATGAGCAGTTCTTC. Full variable domain (rest looked up from reference TRBV7-2 and TRBJ2-1): GAGVSQSPSNKVTEKGKDVELRCDPISGHTALYWYRQSLGQGLEFLIYFQGNSAPDKSGLPSDRFSAERTGGSVSTLTIQRTQQEDSAVYLCASSFSGSGNNEQFFGPGTRLTVL.

This chain uses TRBV29-1 with TRBJ1-2; D call uncertain. The CDR3 extends over 15 amino acids. Trimming removed 0 bases from V and 7 bases from J, with 18 bases in between. Germline CDR1 is SQVTM and CDR2 is ANQGSEA. The CDR3 region has the DNA TGCAGCGTTGAAGATAGGAGGCGGCCCGGCTTTGGCTACACCTTC. The encoded protein is CSVEDRRRPGFGYTF.

The chain uses TRBV7-9 and TRBJ2-5; D not resolved. CDR1 and CDR2 from the germline V gene are SEHNR and FQNEAQ (reference sequence). The CDR3 runs to 16 residues. Trimming shortened V by 1 base and J by 3 bases, and 15 bases separated the two germline ends. The CDR3 loop reads CASSLGTTGVKETQYF. CDR3 DNA sequence: TGTGCCAGCAGCTTAGGAACGACGGGTGTTAAAGAGACCCAGTACTTC.

V is TRBV2 and J is TRBJ2-7; D is uncertain. The germline V gene has CDR1 SNHLY and CDR2 FYNNEI. There are 11 residues in the CDR3. V was cut by 8 bases and J by 6 bases, with 11 bases left in between. The DNA for the CDR3 is TGTGCCAGCCAAGGCCCGGGCGAGCAGTACTTC. Its protein product is CASQGPGEQYF.

This chain joins TRBV25-1 and TRBJ2-3; D remains unclear. The CDR3 sequence is 13 residues long. Germline V gives CDR1 MGHDK, CDR2 SYGVNS. The V end was cut by 8 bases, the J end by 5 bases, with 14 bases between. CDR3 amino acids: CASEKPYVDTQYF. CDR3 nucleotide sequence: TGTGCCAGCGAAAAACCCTACGTAGATACGCAGTATTTT.

This clone was counted once. The chain joins TRBV27 to TRBJ2-7; D is ambiguous. This CDR3 has 13 residues. Germline lookup yields CDR1 MNHEY and CDR2 SMNVEV (reference sequence). V was trimmed by 6 bases and J by 3 bases, leaving 12 bases between them. CDR3 region: CASRTPTYYEQYF. The DNA for the CDR3 is TGTGCCAGCAGAACCCCCACCTACTACGAGCAGTACTTC.

Of note for this clone: One junction end does not reproduce the germline sequence, and a read error may be involved. The chain links TRBV24-1 to TRBJ2-1, with TRBD2 as a possible D gene (7 bases). This CDR3 is 15 amino acids long. CDR1 and CDR2 (germline): KGHDR, SFDVKD. CDR3 residues: CATRDEGGIIGEQFF. CDR3 DNA: TGTGCCACCCGTGACGAGGGGGGGATAATCGGGGAGCAGTTCTTC.

The genes are TRBV14 and TRBJ1-4; tentative D call: TRBD1 (5 bases). CDR1 is SGHDN, CDR2 FVKESK, per germline. The length of the CDR3 is 15 residues. Trimming removed 3 bases from V and 10 bases from J, with 18 bases in between. The CDR3: CASSHRVGIDRKLFF. CDR3 in DNA: TGTGCCAGCAGCCACCGTGTTGGGATTGACAGAAAACTGTTTTTT.

This chain links TRBV10-1 with TRBJ1-2, with a weak D call TRBD1 (5 bases). Germline CDR1 is WNHNN and CDR2 is SYGVQD (reference sequence). The CDR3 has 13 residues. The V end was cut by 4 bases, the J end by 2 bases, with 8 bases between. CDR3 nucleotide sequence: TGCGCCAGCAGTGCAAAGGGGAACTATGGCTACACCTTC. This translates into CASSAKGNYGYTF.

The gene calls are TRBV7-2 and TRBJ2-7; tentatively, D is TRBD2 (7 bases). V lost 1 base and J 5 bases, leaving 15 bases between the germline ends. Germline V gives CDR1 SGHTA, CDR2 FQGNSA. The CDR3 has 15 amino acids. CDR3 loop: CASSLVSGRGHEQYF. CDR3 DNA: TGTGCCAGCAGCTTAGTGTCGGGGCGGGGGCACGAGCAGTACTTC.

The rearrangement joins TRBV30 to TRBJ1-2; no clear D. Trimming shortened V by 8 bases and J by 8 bases, and 6 bases separated the two germline ends. This CDR3 has 8 amino acids. Germline CDR1 and CDR2: GTSNPN and SVGIG (reference sequence). CDR3 protein: CATRGYTF. The DNA of the CDR3 is TGTGCCACGCGGGGCTACACCTTC.

This clone has a handful of counts. J is TRBJ1-5 and V is TRBV28; 10 nucleotides line up with TRBD1. The CDR3 covers 18 residues. Germline values: CDR1 MDHEN, CDR2 SYDVKM. The V gene end was trimmed by 5 bases and the J gene end by 0 bases; junction bases not matched to a gene: 10. CDR3 bases: TGTGCCAGCAGTCTAACTCGGACAGGGGGAAATAGCAATCAGCCCCAGCATTTT. Protein product: CASSLTRTGGNSNQPQHF.

V usage is TRBV2 and J usage is TRBJ2-2, with 13 bases fitting TRBD2. Per the germline V gene, CDR1 is SNHLY and CDR2 is FYNNEI. The CDR3 has 16 residues. Unmatched junction bases numbered 2, after V lost 6 bases and J lost 1 base. For the CDR3, the DNA is TGTGCCAGCAGCGGACTAGCGGGGGTGAACACCGGGGAGCTGTTTTTT. Protein product: CASSGLAGVNTGELFF.

The chain links TRBV11-2 to TRBJ2-3; maybe TRBD2 (6 bases). The germline V gene encodes CDR1 SGHAT and CDR2 FQNNGV. The CDR3 is 15 residues long. The ends were cut back, 0 bases at V and 0 bases at J, with 7 bases in the middle. The CDR3 DNA reads as TGTGCCAGCAGCTTAGACGGGACTAGCACAGATACGCAGTATTTT. It translates to CASSLDGTSTDTQYF.